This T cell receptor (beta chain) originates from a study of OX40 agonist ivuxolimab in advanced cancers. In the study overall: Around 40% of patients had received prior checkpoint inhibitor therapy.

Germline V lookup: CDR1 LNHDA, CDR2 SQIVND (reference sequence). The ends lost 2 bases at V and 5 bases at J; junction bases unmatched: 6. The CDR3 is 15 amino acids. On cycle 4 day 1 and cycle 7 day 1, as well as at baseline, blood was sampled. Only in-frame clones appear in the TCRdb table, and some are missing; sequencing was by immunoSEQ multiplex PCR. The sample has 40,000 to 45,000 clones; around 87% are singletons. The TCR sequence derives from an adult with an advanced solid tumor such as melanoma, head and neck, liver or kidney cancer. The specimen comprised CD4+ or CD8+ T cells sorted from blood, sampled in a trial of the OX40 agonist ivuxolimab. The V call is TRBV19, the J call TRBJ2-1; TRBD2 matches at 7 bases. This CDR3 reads CASSIRGSLNNEQFF. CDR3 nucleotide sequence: TGTGCCAGTAGTATACGCGGGAGTCTCAACAATGAGCAGTTCTTC. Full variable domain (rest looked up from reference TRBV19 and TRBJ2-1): DGGITQSPKYLFRKEGQNVTLSCEQNLNHDAMYWYRQDPGQGLRLIYYSQIVNDFQKGDIAEGYSVSREKKESFPLTVTSAQKNPTAFYLCASSIRGSLNNEQFFGPGTRLTVL.